The TCR beta chain described here comes from a study of regulatory T cells in long-lasting Graves disease. Arm-PCR of CDR3 regions with iRepertoire HTBI primers generated TCR beta libraries. In TCRdb, the multiplex PCR reads were re-called with MiXCR into one record per CDR3 protein. The sample holds around 250,000 distinct CDR3 sequences, around 21% seen once. Trimming pared 0 bases from V and 1 base from J, leaving 9 bases between. Germline loops: CDR1 SGHTA, CDR2 FQGNSA. This CDR3 is 16 amino acids long. This clonotype was observed at least ten times. Sample time point: newly diagnosed GD, antithyroid drugs for less than 3 months. The TCR library was made from RNA extracted from PBMCs.

The sequence derives from a female donor with Graves disease. The chain has TRBV7-2 and TRBJ2-2; D is unresolved. Material: peripheral blood mononuclear cells (PBMCs), obtained at new diagnosis, from a patient treated with antithyroid drugs. This CDR3 reads CASSLAEPRNTGELFF. The CDR3, as DNA: TGTGCCAGCAGCTTAGCTGAACCTAGGAACACCGGGGAGCTGTTTTTT.